This passage covers 17 T cell receptor beta chains from one sample sequenced in a study of CD8 T cells in Susac syndrome. Random-hexamer reverse transcription was applied to about 0.5 to 1 ug RNA. From the immunoSEQ multiplex PCR reads, TCRdb called clonotypes with MiXCR, one entry per CDR3 protein. The repertoire holds more than 90,000 distinct CDR3 sequences, with around 92% as singletons. The specimen sequenced was CD4+ T cells from PBMCs. The source is a human donor with multiple sclerosis.

The V call is TRBV12-3 or TRBV12-4, the J call TRBJ1-5; D is possibly TRBD1 (6 bases). This CDR3 contains 16 residues. The ends were cut back, 1 base at V and 6 bases at J, with 16 bases in the middle. CDR3 loop: CASSLDPGGVGQPQHF. The CDR3 DNA reads TGTGCCAGCAGTTTAGATCCGGGGGGCGTGGGTCAGCCCCAGCATTTT.

The chain links TRBV2 to TRBJ1-2, with D hard to call. Between the trimmed V and J ends, which lost 8 bases and 0 bases, there was a span of 4 bases. The CDR3 has 11 residues. The germline gives CDR1 SNHLY, CDR2 FYNNEI. DNA of the CDR3: TGTGCCAGCTCCCCTAACTATGGCTACACCTTC. Amino acid sequence: CASSPNYGYTF.

The V gene is TRBV9, the J gene TRBJ1-3; unclear D gene. Germline V CDR1 and CDR2: SGDLS, YYNGEE. V was pared by 3 bases and J by 0 bases, with 16 bases between. The CDR3 extends over 17 amino acids. CDR3 coding DNA: TGTGCCAGCAGCGGCCCATCGACCAGGCACTCTGGAAACACCATATATTTT. Its protein is CASSGPSTRHSGNTIYF.

This clonotype showed up just once. This rearrangement joins TRBV3-1 to TRBJ1-5; 10 bases are a match to TRBD1. Germline trimming cut 2 bases from V and 3 bases from J; bases unmatched to any gene: 7. Looked up from germline, CDR1 is LGHDT and CDR2 is YNNKEL (reference sequence). This CDR3 is built from 17 residues. Here the CDR3 reads CASSQPRTGGDNQPQHF. CDR3 nucleotide sequence: TGTGCCAGCAGCCAACCTCGGACAGGGGGTGACAATCAGCCCCAGCATTTT.

This clonotype was seen a single time. The J gene is TRBJ2-1, the V gene TRBV25-1, with D maybe TRBD1 (5 bases). The CDR3 has 13 amino acids. Looked up from germline, CDR1 is MGHDK and CDR2 is SYGVNS. V lost 7 bases, J lost 1 base, and 8 bases lay in between. CDR3 coding DNA: TGTGCCAGCACAGGGATGTCCTACAATGAGCAGTTCTTC. Protein product: CASTGMSYNEQFF.

The chain combines TRBV7-2 with TRBJ1-2, with D unresolved. Per the germline V gene, CDR1 is SGHTA and CDR2 is FQGNSA. The CDR3 sequence is 12 residues long. The ends were cut back, 2 bases at V and 7 bases at J, with 8 bases in the middle. Here the CDR3 DNA reads TGTGCCAGCAGCTTAAGGCCGTTTGGCTACACCTTC. Protein product: CASSLRPFGYTF. Full variable domain (remainder filled in from reference TRBV7-2 and TRBJ1-2): GAGVSQSPSNKVTEKGKDVELRCDPISGHTALYWYRQSLGQGLEFLIYFQGNSAPDKSGLPSDRFSAERTGGSVSTLTIQRTQQEDSAVYLCASSLRPFGYTFGSGTRLTVV.

J is TRBJ1-3 and V is TRBV5-4; D is uncertain. Germline lookup yields CDR1 SGHNT and CDR2 YYREEE (reference sequence). V shed 4 bases and J shed 4 bases, with 18 bases lying between them. There are 16 residues in the CDR3. The CDR3, as DNA: TGTGCCAGCAGCAACGCCGGGCTCCACTCCGGAAACACCATATATTTT. As protein: CASSNAGLHSGNTIYF.

This clonotype occurred once. This chain uses TRBV7-9 with TRBJ2-7; D unresolved. Trimming shortened V by 5 bases and J by 5 bases, and 10 bases separated the two germline ends. Germline CDR1 is SEHNR and CDR2 is FQNEAQ (reference sequence). This CDR3 has 12 residues. The chain's CDR3 is CASSPIADEQYF. CDR3 DNA: TGTGCCAGCAGCCCTATCGCGGACGAGCAGTACTTC.

The rearrangement joins TRBV24-1 to TRBJ1-2; 9 nucleotides match TRBD1. The ends lost 4 bases at V and 5 bases at J; junction bases unmatched: 7. Germline loops: CDR1 KGHDR, CDR2 SFDVKD. The CDR3 length is 15 residues. The CDR3 region is CATSERTGAPYGYTF. DNA for the CDR3: TGTGCCACCAGTGAGCGGACAGGGGCTCCATATGGCTACACCTTC.

The chain is built from TRBV30 and TRBJ1-3; a weak D match, TRBD1 (5 bases). V shed 3 bases and J shed 2 bases, with 8 bases lying between them. This CDR3 is 13 amino acids long. Germline lookup yields CDR1 GTSNPN and CDR2 SVGIG (reference sequence). CDR3 DNA: TGTGCCTGGAGGGGGGGGGCTGGAAACACCATATATTTT. This encodes CAWRGGAGNTIYF.

This chain joins TRBV15 and TRBJ1-3; D unclear. Germline-derived CDR1 and CDR2 are LNHNV and YYDKDF (reference sequence). The CDR3 has 16 amino acids. Trimming cost V 0 bases and J 0 bases, with 9 bases left between them. The CDR3 bases are TGTGCCACCAGCAGAGATAAAGGCAGCTCTGGAAACACCATATATTTT. This translates into CATSRDKGSSGNTIYF.

V usage is TRBV12-3 or TRBV12-4 and J usage is TRBJ1-1, with unresolved D. There are 12 residues in the CDR3. Trimming removed 9 bases at V and 1 base at J, with 9 bases between. CDR3 region: CASYKRNTEAFF. The CDR3 DNA reads TGTGCCAGTTACAAGAGGAACACTGAAGCTTTCTTT.

The CDR3 DNA follows: TGTGCCAGCACCCTGAACACCTATTCACCCCTCCACTTT. Translating it yields CASTLNTYSPLHF. The chain joins TRBV28 to TRBJ1-6; D unresolved. Germline CDR1 reads MDHEN; CDR2 reads SYDVKM. This CDR3 is built from 13 residues. V was shortened by 7 bases and J by 8 bases, with 12 bases between the two germline ends.

V gene TRBV7-3 combines with J gene TRBJ2-1; 11 nucleotides align to TRBD1. Trimming took 3 bases from V and 6 from J; bases not matched to a gene: 4. Germline V gene data show CDR1 as SGHTA and CDR2 as FQGTGA. The length of the CDR3 is 15 residues. The CDR3 here is CASSFGQGAPNEQFF. The CDR3, as DNA: TGTGCCAGCAGCTTTGGACAGGGGGCCCCCAATGAGCAGTTCTTC. Supplemented by reference TRBV7-3 and TRBJ2-1, the full variable domain reads GAGVSQTPSNKVTEKGKYVELRCDPISGHTALYWYRQSLGQGPEFLIYFQGTGAADDSGLPNDRFFAVRPEGSVSTLKIQRTERGDSAVYLCASSFGQGAPNEQFFGPGTRLTVL.

The chain joins TRBV12-5 to TRBJ1-2; D not certain. The CDR3 contains 14 residues. Germline CDR1 is LGHNT and CDR2 is FRNRAP. Deletions cut 4 bases from V and 0 bases from J, with 9 bases between. CDR3 loop: CASGYRLTNYGYTF. The DNA of the CDR3 is TGTGCTAGTGGTTACCGACTAACTAACTATGGCTACACCTTC.

V is TRBV19 and J is TRBJ1-4; a weak D match, TRBD1 (5 bases). The CDR3 spans 16 residues. Germline V gene sequence: CDR1 LNHDA, CDR2 SQIVND (reference sequence). Trimming shortened V by 1 base and J by 6 bases, and 15 bases separated the two germline ends. CDR3 loop: CASSIGSGQGYEKLFF. The CDR3 bases are TGTGCCAGTAGTATAGGCTCGGGCCAGGGTTATGAAAAACTGTTTTTT. Drawing the rest from reference TRBV19 and TRBJ1-4, the complete variable domain is DGGITQSPKYLFRKEGQNVTLSCEQNLNHDAMYWYRQDPGQGLRLIYYSQIVNDFQKGDIAEGYSVSREKKESFPLTVTSAQKNPTAFYLCASSIGSGQGYEKLFFGSGTQLSVL.

This chain joins TRBV10-3 and TRBJ2-3; the D gene is possibly TRBD1 (6 bases). The CDR3 extends over 13 amino acids. The germline gives CDR1 ENHRY, CDR2 SYGVKD. With 3 bases removed from V and 5 bases from J, the gap between germline ends came to 9 bases. For the CDR3, the DNA is TGTGCCATCAGTGACAGGGGCAGAGATACGCAGTATTTT. Encoded protein: CAISDRGRDTQYF.